A single T cell receptor (beta chain) is shown here with its context. The sample originates from a study of blood T cell repertoires in COVID-19. At the level of the study: Collection of acute and convalescent COVID-19 samples took place in the United States, Italy and Spain. PBMCs, B-cell-depleted T cells, or T cells provided the cDNA or gDNA that made up the material.

Original processing notes: By means of reference gene primer amplification, nucleated cell counts were estimated. Here immunoSEQ multiplex PCR was the method, and the copy in TCRdb shows in-frame clones only, minus some. The V and J calls and clone size are taken from that table; D and trimming were inferred from the DNA. The sample contains some 330,000 clones, roughly 86% of which appear only once. The Seattle site enrolled patients during active infection and followed them longitudinally. Germline assignment: CDR1 SEHNR and CDR2 FQNEAQ (reference sequence). The CDR3 extends over 14 amino acids. With 1 base removed from V and 5 bases from J, the gap between germline ends came to 11 bases.

The clonotype originates from a woman in her twenties or thirties with COVID-19, enrolled during active disease. The sequencing sample was made of peripheral blood. This chain joins TRBV7-9 and TRBJ1-2; D not resolved. The CDR3 coding sequence is TGTGCCAGCAGCTTAGTGAGGTCCCAGTATGGCTACACCTTC. This translates into CASSLVRSQYGYTF.